Here is one T cell receptor (beta chain) with its context. This sample was included in a study of blood T cell repertoires in COVID-19. Study-wide context: The study drew acute and convalescent COVID-19 samples from the United States, Italy and Spain. Nucleic acid was either cDNA or gDNA, and it came from T cells, B-cell-depleted T cells, or PBMCs.

Measured with immunoSEQ multiplex PCR; TCRdb has only the in-frame clones, and not every one. The sample has about 200,000 clones, 65% to 90% seen once. Germline V CDR1 and CDR2: SQVTM, ANQGSEA. The CDR3 extends over 13 amino acids. The ends were cut back, 4 bases at V and 4 bases at J, with 11 bases in the middle. The receptor comes from a human donor in a cohort sampled during active COVID-19. The sequenced material came from peripheral blood. The chain uses TRBV29-1 and TRBJ2-1; no clear D gene. The CDR3 is CSVGFPQYNEQFF. CDR3 sequence (DNA): TGCAGCGTTGGCTTCCCACAATACAATGAGCAGTTCTTC.